Presented here are 28 T cell receptor beta chains from one specimen sequenced in a study of CD8+ T cells in alopecia areata. The sorting of pooled cutaneous lymph node cells relied on CD4, CD8alpha, NKG2D, NKG2ACE and other markers. Extraction of RNA preceded its reverse transcription into cDNA, which served as the sequencing template. Sequencing was performed with immunoSEQ multiplex PCR; in TCRdb, only in-frame clones are kept and a portion is missing. Captured here are approximately 300,000 clones, none seen once; the top ten comprise more than 1%. The sample comprised CD4+ T cells sorted from a lymph node. The receptors stem from a C3H/HeJ mouse with alopecia areata. The mouse strain carries the MHC haplotype H2-k.

Turning to this clone: Gene names are mouse gene names. The read ends 4 residues shy of where the CDR3 ends; the end is completed using the germline J gene. The chain couples TRBV1 to TRBJ2-2; 10 bases agree with TRBD2. Looked up from germline, CDR1 is NSQYPW and CDR2 is LRSPGD (reference sequence). CDR3 length equals 17 residues. Trimming cost V 1 base and J 0 bases; bases outside gene matches: 2. CDR3 sequence reads: CTCSAVLGGPNTGQLYF. The CDR3 bases that were read are TGCACCTGCAGTGCAGTTCTGGGGGGGCCAAACACCGGG.

This clone showed up just a few times. Gene labels here are mouse ones. The read ends 4 residues early relative to the CDR3; the germline J gene fills the gap. The J gene is TRBJ1-1, the V gene TRBV5; D gene uncertain. The CDR3 length is 14 residues. With 4 bases removed from V and 0 bases from J, the gap between germline ends came to 9 bases. CDR1 is LGHNA and CDR2 is YNLKQL in the germline V gene (reference sequence). CDR3 DNA, as far as it was read: TGTGCCAGCAGCCCCTGGGCAACAAACACA. The encoded protein is CASSPWATNT. The entire CDR3 sequence reads CASSPWATNTEVFF.

A note on this clone: Genes and germline are mouse. The read gets to within 4 residues of the CDR3 end, and the germline J gene fills in the rest. The chain combines TRBV19 with TRBJ2-4; 7 positions match TRBD1. There are 13 residues in the CDR3. The V gene end was trimmed by 5 bases and the J gene end by 2 bases; junction bases not matched to a gene: 2. CDR1 is FNHDT and CDR2 is SITEND in the germline V gene (reference sequence). The part of the CDR3 DNA that was read is TGTGCCAGCAGACAGGGGTTTCAAAAC. Translating gives CASRQGFQN. The entire CDR3 protein reads CASRQGFQNTLYF.

A note on this clone: Gene names and germline refer to mouse. The read comes to an end 4 residues before the CDR3 does, leaving the germline J gene to fill in the end. The V and J genes are TRBV31 and TRBJ1-4, with D unresolved. Germline assignment: CDR1 GKSSPN and CDR2 SITVG. This CDR3 is 13 amino acids long. Incomplete CDR3 DNA: TGTGCCTGGAGTCTATCTGGGCCCGAA. Residues: CAWSLSGPE. The whole CDR3 reads CAWSLSGPERLFF.

This clone was counted only a few times. Mouse gene names and germline throughout. The DNA ends 4 residues before the CDR3 does, and the rest of the CDR3 is filled in from the germline J gene. The rearrangement joins TRBV13-1 to TRBJ1-2; a weak D match, TRBD1 (5 bases). The CDR3 runs 13 residues. From germline, CDR1 is NSHNY and CDR2 SYGAGN. With 2 bases removed from V and 3 bases from J, the gap between germline ends came to 8 bases. The CDR3 loop reads CASSEWGDSDYTF. CDR3 DNA (partial): TGTGCCAGCAGTGAATGGGGGGACTCC.

For this clone: Gene and germline names: mouse. Sequencing ends 4 residues short of the CDR3 end; the germline J gene provides the rest. Different DNA sequences within this sample yield the same CDR3. J is TRBJ2-1 and V is TRBV29; maybe TRBD2 (7 bases). The CDR3 runs 14 residues. The V end was cut by 0 bases, the J end by 6 bases, with 9 bases between. Germline values: CDR1 MSHET, CDR2 SYDVDS. The CDR3 bases that were read are TGTGCTAGCAGTTTATCTGGGGGGCTTGCT. Translating it yields CASSLSGGLA. The complete CDR3 protein is CASSLSGGLAEQFF.

Worth noting for this clone: Gene names denote mouse genes. Read coverage stops 4 residues before the CDR3 terminus; the germline J gene supplies the remainder. V gene TRBV13-1 combines with J gene TRBJ2-2; 9 bases match TRBD2. CDR1 is NSHNY, CDR2 SYGAGN, per germline. This CDR3 has 17 amino acids. J was trimmed by 0 bases and V by 4 bases; bases with no gene match: 7. The part of the CDR3 DNA that was read is TGTGCCAGCAGTCCTCCACTGGGGGGAACAAACACCGGG. Protein: CASSPPLGGTNTG. The entire CDR3 protein is CASSPPLGGTNTGQLYF.

Details on this clone: Here the gene names and germline are mouse. The read ends 4 residues early relative to the CDR3; the germline J gene fills the gap. V usage is TRBV13-2 and J usage is TRBJ2-3; no clear D. This CDR3 spans 13 amino acids. Germline values: CDR1 NNHNN, CDR2 SYGAGS (reference sequence). Between the trimmed V and J ends, which lost 2 bases and 0 bases, there was a span of 4 bases. The sequenced part of the CDR3 DNA is TGTGCCAGCGGTGAGAGGAGTGCAGAA. This translates into CASGERSAE. The whole CDR3 sequence reads CASGERSAETLYF.

This clone has a handful of counts. Genes and germline come from the mouse. The CDR3 sequence is CASSKGTGSYEQYF. The CDR3 bases that were read are TGTGCCAGCAGTAAGGGGACAGGCAGCTAT. The V call is TRBV19, the J call TRBJ2-7; 8 nucleotides align to TRBD1. The missing CDR3 end, 4 residues past where the read stops, is filled in from the germline J gene. This CDR3 has 14 residues. V lost 3 bases and J lost 3; bases outside the gene matches: 5. The germline V gene has CDR1 FNHDT and CDR2 SITEND (reference sequence).

This clone was counted a few times. Gene and germline names: mouse. Coverage ceases 4 residues before the CDR3 finishes, and the germline J gene fills in the end. At the DNA level, this CDR3 is encoded by other sequences in the same sample as well. The rearrangement uses TRBV19 and TRBJ2-3, with D maybe TRBD1 (7 bases). The CDR3 runs 15 residues. CDR1 is FNHDT, CDR2 SITEND, per germline (reference sequence). The ends were cut back, 1 base at V and 0 bases at J, with 9 bases in the middle. CDR3 loop: CASSIRGPSAETLYF. The CDR3 DNA, read in part, is TGTGCCAGCAGTATAAGGGGGCCTAGTGCAGAA.

A note on this clone: The genes and germline here are from mouse. The read stops 4 residues short of the end of the CDR3; the missing end is completed from the germline J gene. Distinct nucleotide sequences in the sample also encode this CDR3. The gene calls are TRBV1 and TRBJ2-3; no clear D. CDR1 is NSQYPW and CDR2 is LRSPGD in the germline V gene (reference sequence). The CDR3 runs 15 residues. Trimming removed 1 base from V and 0 bases from J, with 8 bases in between. CDR3: CTCSAGGGSAETLYF. Incomplete CDR3 DNA: TGCACCTGCAGTGCAGGAGGAGGGAGTGCAGAA.

Notes on this clone: Genes and germline come from the mouse. Read data end 4 residues before the CDR3 end; the end is taken from the germline J gene. Other DNA sequences in the same sample also yield this CDR3. The chain joins TRBV13-1 to TRBJ2-2; 9 bases are a match to TRBD1. Germline V lookup: CDR1 NSHNY, CDR2 SYGAGN. The V segment lost 3 bases and the J segment 2 bases; nucleotides outside the gene matches: 2. The CDR3 contains 15 residues. The CDR3 reads CASSGGTGNTGQLYF. The CDR3 DNA, read in part, is TGTGCCAGCAGTGGCGGGACAGGGAACACCGGG.

A remark on this clone: Gene names denote mouse genes. The CDR3 goes on 4 residues after the read ends, and that part is filled in from the germline J gene. This chain connects TRBV1 to TRBJ2-4; tentatively, D is TRBD1 (5 bases). Germline-derived CDR1 and CDR2 are NSQYPW and LRSPGD (reference sequence). The V end lost 4 bases, the J end lost 0 bases, and 8 bases lay between the germline ends. The length of the CDR3 is 14 residues. CDR3: CTCSGTSSQNTLYF. CDR3 DNA (partial): TGCACCTGCAGTGGGACATCTAGTCAAAAC.

The table lists this clone with a few counts. The gene names given are mouse names. Read sequence stops 4 residues before the CDR3 end, and the germline J gene provides the missing end. The rearrangement joins TRBV13-1 to TRBJ1-1; 8 nucleotides line up with TRBD1. The germline CDR1 and CDR2 sequences are NSHNY and SYGAGN. The CDR3 is 14 amino acids. The J segment lost 3 bases and the V segment lost 4 bases, leaving 5 bases of the junction unmatched. The chain's CDR3 is CASSPGGADTEVFF. The part of the CDR3 DNA that was read is TGTGCCAGCAGTCCAGGGGGCGCGGACACA.

About this clone: Gene names are the mouse ones. The CDR3 extends 4 residues past the end of the read, so its final part is completed from the germline J gene. The same CDR3 can be traced to other DNA sequences in this sample. The chain recombines TRBV19 with TRBJ2-7; 9 bases align to TRBD2. CDR3 length: 13 amino acids. Looked up from germline, CDR1 is FNHDT and CDR2 is SITEND (reference sequence). The junction had 1 base not matched to a gene; V was cut back by 5 bases and J by 1 base. CDR3 DNA, as far as it was read: TGTGCCAGCAGGGACTGGGGTTCCTAT. Encoded protein: CASRDWGSY. The entire CDR3 reads CASRDWGSYEQYF.

In this sample, this clone turned up many times. The germline and genes are mouse ones. Distinct nucleotide sequences in the sample also encode this CDR3. The covered CDR3 bases are TGCACCTGCAGTGCGGACAGTTAT. Protein: CTCSADSY. The whole CDR3 sequence is CTCSADSYEQYF. The gene calls are TRBV1 and TRBJ2-7; a weak D match, TRBD1 (6 bases). The read halts 4 residues ahead of the CDR3 end, with the missing end drawn from the germline J gene. The CDR3 consists of 12 residues. Germline lookup yields CDR1 NSQYPW and CDR2 LRSPGD (reference sequence).

This clone was counted only a few times. All gene names here are mouse names. Read data end 4 residues before the CDR3 end; the end is taken from the germline J gene. The chain combines TRBV17 with TRBJ2-4; a possible D gene is TRBD1 (6 bases). The V gene lost 1 base and the J gene lost 0 bases, with 8 bases spanning the gap. Germline V gene sequence: CDR1 MNHDT, CDR2 YYDKIL. The CDR3 extends over 15 amino acids. The covered CDR3 bases are TGTGCTAGCAGTAGAGCTCAGGGGAGTCAAAAC. It is translated as CASSRAQGSQN. The CDR3 reads in full as CASSRAQGSQNTLYF.

A note on this clone: Here the gene names and germline are mouse. The CDR3 end is not reached by the read, which stops 4 residues before it; the germline J gene fills it in. This sample also contains other DNA sequences that code for the same CDR3. The V call is TRBV13-3, the J call TRBJ2-1; TRBD2 matches 11 bases. The length of the CDR3 is 14 residues. V lost 6 bases and J lost 4; bases outside the gene matches: 3. CDR1 and CDR2 (germline): NNHDY, SYVADS. CDR3 sequence: CASKRTGGYAEQFF. The CDR3 bases that were read are TGTGCCAGCAAGAGGACTGGGGGGTATGCT.

A remark on this clone: Any gene name here is a mouse gene name. The CDR3 goes on 4 residues after the read ends, and that part is filled in from the germline J gene. The rearrangement joins TRBV13-1 to TRBJ1-2, with D possibly matching TRBD1 (6 bases). The CDR3 spans 13 residues. Per germline, CDR1 NSHNY and CDR2 SYGAGN. The CDR3: CASSDAWDTDYTF. The sequenced CDR3 bases are TGTGCCAGCAGTGATGCCTGGGACACC.

Comments on this clone: These gene names are mouse names. The DNA ends 4 residues before the CDR3 does, and the rest of the CDR3 is filled in from the germline J gene. Other DNA variants within this sample encode the same CDR3. The V gene is TRBV5, the J gene TRBJ2-5, with a tentative D call TRBD1 (6 bases). Per the germline V gene, CDR1 is LGHNA and CDR2 is YNLKQL (reference sequence). CDR3 length: 14 residues. V gave up 3 bases and J gave up 3 bases, with 10 bases separating them. CDR3 bases read: TGTGCCAGCAGCCAGGAGGGACAACAAGAC. This codes for CASSQEGQQD. The full CDR3 is CASSQEGQQDTQYF.

This clone was seen more than once but under ten times. Gene names refer to mouse genes. Read sequence stops 4 residues before the CDR3 end, and the germline J gene provides the missing end. The chain employs TRBV19 and TRBJ2-2, with D possibly matching TRBD1 (5 bases). Trimming left V 4 bases short and J 0 bases short, with 7 bases between. Germline CDR1 FNHDT, CDR2 SITEND (reference sequence). This CDR3 region has 14 residues. Partial CDR3 DNA: TGTGCCAGCAGTGGACAAGCAAACACCGGG. This sequence encodes CASSGQANTG. The full-length CDR3 reads as CASSGQANTGQLYF.

Points on this clone: The gene names here belong to mouse. Read data end 4 residues before the CDR3 end; the end is taken from the germline J gene. V usage is TRBV1 and J usage is TRBJ2-2; D is possibly TRBD1 (5 bases). Germline values: CDR1 NSQYPW, CDR2 LRSPGD (reference sequence). The CDR3 length is 16 residues. The germline V and J ends were trimmed by 3 bases and 0 bases, with 11 bases remaining between them. The CDR3 sequence: CTCSARTPANTGQLYF. The sequenced CDR3 bases are TGCACCTGCAGTGCCCGGACACCCGCAAACACCGGG. Drawing the rest from reference TRBV1 and TRBJ2-2, the complete variable domain is VTLLEQNPRWRLVPRGQAVNLRCILKNSQYPWMSWYQQDLQKQLQWLFTLRSPGDKEVKSLPGADYLATRVTDTELRLQVANMSQGRTLYCTCSARTPANTGQLYFGEGSKLTVL.

This clone was seen a few times. This may arise from a read error, as a much more abundant clone is one base away. The gene symbols are mouse symbols. The read ends 4 residues before the CDR3 terminus; that terminus is restored from the germline J gene. Within the sample, other DNA sequences also encode this same CDR3. This rearrangement joins TRBV13-3 to TRBJ2-3, with 10 nucleotides matching TRBD2. CDR3 length: 15 amino acids. Per the germline V gene, CDR1 is NNHDY and CDR2 is SYVADS. The V and J ends lost 5 bases and 0 bases, in that order; junction bases with no gene match: 3. CDR3 residues: CASSGTGASAETLYF. Incomplete CDR3 DNA: TGTGCCAGCAGCGGGACTGGGGCTAGTGCAGAA.

There are a few counts of this clone. Gene names and germline refer to mouse. From the germline J gene comes the end of the CDR3, since the read stops 4 residues before it. Distinct nucleotide sequences in the sample also encode this CDR3. The chain joins TRBV13-1 to TRBJ2-4; TRBD2 matches 7 bases. The germline V gene encodes CDR1 NSHNY and CDR2 SYGAGN. This CDR3 has 13 amino acids. CDR3 in amino acids: CASSGTGKNTLYF. The CDR3 DNA, read in part, is TGTGCCAGCAGTGGGACTGGAAAAAAC.

This clone was seen ten or more times. Gene names and germline refer to mouse. Sequencing ends 4 residues short of the CDR3 end; the germline J gene provides the rest. Other DNA sequences within the sample encode an identical CDR3. The rearrangement joins TRBV13-3 to TRBJ2-5, with 8 bases lining up with TRBD1. The CDR3 extends over 13 amino acids. Germline V gives CDR1 NNHDY, CDR2 SYVADS. CDR3 bases read: TGTGCCAGCAGTGACAGGGGGCGCGAC. Translation: CASSDRGRD. The complete CDR3 sequence is CASSDRGRDTQYF.

Worth noting for this clone: Mouse germline and gene names are used. The CDR3 end falls 4 residues outside the read, so it is completed with the germline J gene. This rearrangement joins TRBV19 to TRBJ2-3; 12 nucleotides match TRBD1. V trimming: 2 bases; J trimming: 0 bases; junction bases outside the gene matches: 4. The CDR3 length is 17 residues. From germline, CDR1 is FNHDT and CDR2 SITEND (reference sequence). Partial CDR3 DNA: TGTGCCAGCAGTATTCCGGGACAGGGGGCTAGTGCAGAA. Translated, it gives CASSIPGQGASAE. The CDR3 in full is CASSIPGQGASAETLYF. The variable domain in full, completed from reference TRBV19 and TRBJ2-3, reads GGIITQTPKFLIGQEGQKLTLKCQQNFNHDTMYWYRQDSGKGLRLIYYSITENDLQKGDLSEGYDASREKKSSFSLTVTSAQKNEMAVFLCASSIPGQGASAETLYFGSGTRLTVL.

About this clone itself: Sequence at one end of the junction differs from germline and may be a read error. Mouse gene names apply. From the germline J gene comes the end of the CDR3, since the read stops 4 residues before it. The chain is built from TRBV1 and TRBJ2-2, with D perhaps matching TRBD1 (6 bases). Germline CDR1 is NSQYPW and CDR2 is LRSPGD (reference sequence). This CDR3 is 15 amino acids long. CDR3 protein: CTCSAEGTKTGQLYF. Incomplete CDR3 DNA: TGCACCTGCAGTGCAGAGGGGACAAAAACCGGG.

This clone was observed a handful of times. The listed genes are named as in mouse. Other nucleotide sequences in the sample specify the same CDR3. CDR3 DNA, as far as it was read: TGTGCCAGCGGTGATGGGCTGGGGGGACAAGAC. This codes for CASGDGLGGQD. The CDR3 as a whole reads CASGDGLGGQDTQYF. The chain joins TRBV13-2 to TRBJ2-5; TRBD2 agrees at 8 bases. Coverage ceases 4 residues before the CDR3 finishes, and the germline J gene fills in the end. The CDR3 extends over 15 amino acids. Trimming removed 0 bases from V and 3 bases from J; junction bases left unmatched: 3. Per germline, CDR1 NNHNN and CDR2 SYGAGS (reference sequence).